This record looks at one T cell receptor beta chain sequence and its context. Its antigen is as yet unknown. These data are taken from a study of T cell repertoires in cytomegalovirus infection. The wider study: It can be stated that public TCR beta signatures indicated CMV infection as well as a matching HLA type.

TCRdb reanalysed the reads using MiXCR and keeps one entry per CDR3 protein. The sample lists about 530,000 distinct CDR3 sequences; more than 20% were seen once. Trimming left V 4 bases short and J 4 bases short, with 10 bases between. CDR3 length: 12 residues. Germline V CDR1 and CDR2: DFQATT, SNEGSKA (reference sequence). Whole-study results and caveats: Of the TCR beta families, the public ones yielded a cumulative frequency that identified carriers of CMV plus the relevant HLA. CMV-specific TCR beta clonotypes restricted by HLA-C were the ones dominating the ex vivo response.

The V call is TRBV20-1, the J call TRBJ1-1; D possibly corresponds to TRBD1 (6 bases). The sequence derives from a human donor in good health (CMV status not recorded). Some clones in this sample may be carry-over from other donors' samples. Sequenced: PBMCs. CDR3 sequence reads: CSANTGSTEAFF. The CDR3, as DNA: TGCAGTGCTAATACAGGGTCCACTGAAGCTTTCTTT.